The sequence of this T cell receptor beta chain was determined in a study of siplizumab effects on memory and regulatory T cells. Assaying covered about 99,000 TCR templates per sample. Sequencing was performed with immunoSEQ multiplex PCR; in TCRdb, only in-frame clones are kept and a portion is missing. The data hold approximately 100,000 clones, with under 95% observed a single time. General study findings and limits: Proliferating Tregs' suppressive function in siplizumab cultures went unconfirmed. The Treg-derived share of mappable alloreactive CD4+ clones averaged roughly 70% with siplizumab and approximately 27% in controls. Apparently key alloresponse contributors, naive T cells also seemed more diverse than memory cells.

Note on this clone: Its specificity is not known.

The sequence was obtained from a human donor in good health. Sequencing used Tregs sorted from blood.

The CDR3 loop reads CASSRGKRYQETQYF. CDR3 nucleotides: TGTGCCAGCAGCCGGGGGAAACGGTACCAAGAGACCCAGTACTTC. The chain recombines TRBV5-6 with TRBJ2-5, with a tentative D call TRBD2 (6 bases). The CDR3 spans 15 residues. Germline loops: CDR1 SGHDT, CDR2 YYEEEE. V lost 4 bases and J lost 0, with 13 bases in between.